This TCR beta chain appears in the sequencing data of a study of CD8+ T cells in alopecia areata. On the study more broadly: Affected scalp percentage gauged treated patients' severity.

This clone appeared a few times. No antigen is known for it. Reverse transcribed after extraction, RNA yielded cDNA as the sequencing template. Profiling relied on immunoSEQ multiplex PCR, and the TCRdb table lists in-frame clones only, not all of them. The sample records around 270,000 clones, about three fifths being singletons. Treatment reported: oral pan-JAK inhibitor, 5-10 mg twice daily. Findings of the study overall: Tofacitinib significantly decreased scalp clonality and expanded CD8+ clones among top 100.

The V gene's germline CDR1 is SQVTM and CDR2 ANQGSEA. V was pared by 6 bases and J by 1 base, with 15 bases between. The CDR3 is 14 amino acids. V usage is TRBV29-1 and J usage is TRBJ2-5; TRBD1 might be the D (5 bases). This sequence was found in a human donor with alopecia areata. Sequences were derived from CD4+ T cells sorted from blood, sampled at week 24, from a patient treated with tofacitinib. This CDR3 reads CSVWGKGSQETQYF. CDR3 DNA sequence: TGCAGCGTCTGGGGCAAAGGTAGCCAAGAGACCCAGTACTTC.